This record covers a single T cell receptor beta chain. No cognate antigen has been identified for it. No much larger clone exists at a distance of one base, and base qualities are not known. Interpreted using the paper, the treatment or condition label stands for: roughly 10-day PBMC culture with coronavirus spike peptide pools or control peptides (ViraFEST assay). To expand antigen-specific T cells with peptide pools and then pick out the expanded clonotypes through TCR sequencing, the study relied on the ViraFEST assay. The convalescent patients' positive SARS-CoV-2 PCR tests fell between March and December 2020, which was before the Alpha, Beta and Delta variants emerged in the United States. Each well held 2 million or so PBMCs cultured in IMDM containing approximately 5% human AB serum and around 10 IU/ml IL-2, with about 9.1 ug/ml peptide pools added. On days 3 and 7, half of the culture medium was replaced with fresh IL-2-containing medium. After approximately 11 days of culture, CD4+ T cells were isolated by negative selection with the EasySep CD4+ T cell isolation kit. Ficoll-Paque Plus gradient centrifugation was used to isolate PBMCs from whole blood, and the isolated PBMCs were then either used fresh or cryopreserved at -140C. Culture conditions were generally each tested in triplicate wells.

The source of the sample is a study of vaccination and CD4 T cells after COVID-19 (dated by TCRdb to 2022 to 2024). Background on the whole study: Convalescent patients had a positive SARS-CoV-2 result on nasal swab PCR, and of these patients, under ten had mild disease and one had severe disease. Six males and four females were included in the convalescent cohort, with two Hispanic individuals, seven Caucasians, two Asians and one multiracial person represented. Two doses of either the Pfizer-BioNTech BNT162b2 vaccine (n=8) or the Moderna mRNA-1273 vaccine (n=2) were administered to participants. Post-COVID blood samples were collected from convalescent patients a median of around 100 days after diagnosis, with a range of about 30 to 161 days. Post-vaccine blood samples were collected a median of approximately eleven weeks after the second vaccine dose, ranging from roughly 14 to 241 days. Culture stimuli were overlapping spike peptide pools from SARS-CoV-2 and from the common cold coronaviruses HCoV-NL63, HCoV-OC43 and HCoV-229E. Control cultures received a CEFX viral epitope pool as the positive control, an HIV-1 Nef peptide pool as the negative control, or no peptide. In some eleven COVID-19 convalescent patients and a few infection-naive healthy vaccine recipients, researchers compared the spike-specific CD4+ TCR repertoire from before mRNA vaccination with the repertoire from after. Overall results and qualifications from the work: Only a relatively small number of convalescent patients were included in the study, and early timepoints following natural infection were not analyzed. Of the vaccine-specific clones found in convalescent patients, nearly all (304 of 307) were mono-reactive for SARS-CoV-2 spike instead of being cross-reactive with common cold coronaviruses. In convalescent patients, a median roughly 86% of post-vaccine SARS-CoV-2-reactive clones were detected only after vaccination, suggesting vaccine-specific priming. Although the median number of SARS-CoV-2-reactive clonotypes went up from fewer than 25 after infection to approximately 40 after vaccination, the increase was not significant.

The CDR3 measures 14 amino acids from cysteine to phenylalanine. The DNA shown is the 42-base CDR3, in frame from base 1. Trimming removed 9 bases from V and 2 bases from J, leaving 13 bases between the germline ends. Via the germline V gene, CDR1 is MNHNS and CDR2 SASEGT. Libraries were made using PCR. DNA from cultured CD4+ T cells was subjected to TCR sequencing with the Oncomine TCR Beta short-read assay at the Johns Hopkins FTIC core. Genomic DNA was extracted from the cultured CD4+ T cells with the QIAamp micro DNA kit. Oncomine TCR Beta libraries from cultured CD4+ T cells were pooled with unique dual indexes and sequenced on an Illumina iSeq 100. As for the authors' bioinformatics: Non-productive sequences were filtered out, and CDR3s that did not start with C, did not end with F or W, or were shorter than 7 amino acids were discarded. Antigen-specific clonotypes were identified with the MANAFEST web application by comparing peptide-stimulated wells with reference and other culture wells. To be called positive, a clone needed an FDR below 0.05, an odds ratio above 5, and a productive frequency above 0.1% in at least two of three replicate wells. A clonotype was classed as cross-reactive if the clonotype showed significant expansion both in SARS-CoV-2 spike wells and in at least one common cold coronavirus spike condition. Similarity between CDR3 sequences was evaluated in R version 3.6.1 using Levenshtein distances (stringdist) and unrooted phylogenetic trees (ape). TCRdb itself trimmed the public reads at Q25 with fastp, ran MiXCR and retained productive beta chains. Each CDR3 protein gets just one entry, which takes the most common genes and DNA from the rows behind it. It is TCRdb's table, rather than the study itself, that gives the V and J calls and clone size. This sample gives around 15,000 distinct CDR3 sequences in total; roughly 51% of them show up just once. The ten largest clones capture 30% to 35% of the sample.

The sample here was cultured CD4+ T cells from blood, taken after SARS-CoV-2 vaccination. This clonotype originated in a human donor with COVID-19. The V and J segments used are TRBV6-1 and TRBJ2-2; TRBD1 is a weak D gene call, 5 bases matching. The DNA sequence is given as TGTGCCAGTCAAACAGGTTTCAACACCGGGGAGCTGTTTTTT. It codes for CASQTGFNTGELFF.